These T cell receptor beta chains were read from a single sample in a study of cytomegalovirus exposure and HLA in healthy donors. The data were produced by immunoSEQ multiplex PCR, yet TCRdb's version contains in-frame clones alone and is incomplete. The sample contains 200,000 to 250,000 clones, about 83% of which appear only once. The material sequenced was PBMCs. The source of these receptors is a human donor in good health. CDR3s include the opening cysteine and the closing phenylalanine or tryptophan. Each record gives: J gene, V gene, D gene, CDR3 protein. A D gene is named only where the DNA matches it firmly.

TRBJ2-2,TRBV10-3,NA,CAISDGSEDTGELFF
TRBJ2-5,TRBV7-2,NA,CASSPAPGLIQETQYF
TRBJ1-4,TRBV28,TRBD1,CASSSPDRQGSRKLFF
TRBJ1-5,TRBV11-2,NA,CASSYLNQPQHF
TRBJ1-2,TRBV9,TRBD1,CASSVGGAPRGGADYGYTF
TRBJ2-7,TRBV10-3,TRBD1,CAITPGTGGGEQYF
TRBJ2-7,TRBV6-1,NA,CASSATGGGEQYF
TRBJ2-2,TRBV5-5,TRBD2,CASSQGGLAGGRSGELFF
TRBJ2-5,TRBV29-1,TRBD2,CSVDGTSDWETQYF
TRBJ2-2,TRBV30,NA,CAWTDLNTGELFF
TRBJ2-7,TRBV19,TRBD1,CASSLTGDEQYF
TRBJ1-5,TRBV7-8,NA,CASSLASGTNQPQHF
TRBJ2-3,TRBV7-2,TRBD2,CASSNSVAGADTQYF
TRBJ1-1,TRBV30,NA,CAWKGGALSFF
TRBJ2-1,TRBV7-2,TRBD1,CASSTGQNYNEQFF
TRBJ2-5,TRBV29-1,TRBD2,CSARAGPFQETQYF
TRBJ2-6,TRBV7-2,TRBD1,CASRRDSQFSGANVLTF
TRBJ1-6,TRBV6-1,NA,CASSDGDWISPLHF
TRBJ1-2,TRBV19,NA,CASSRVSDSLLYGYTF
TRBJ1-1,TRBV5-4,TRBD1,CASSRGDRGNTEAFF
TRBJ2-1,TRBV7-9,TRBD2,CSSSFSGRATAYEQFF
TRBJ1-6,TRBV7-6,NA,CASSSRGSLNSPLHF
TRBJ2-3,TRBV4-3,NA,CASSQDLGSGFTPSTDTQYF
TRBJ2-7,TRBV6-6,TRBD2,CASSRGTSASYEQYF
TRBJ1-2,TRBV10-3,TRBD1,CAISEGRQGAYGYTF
TRBJ2-7,TRBV10-2,TRBD2,CASSESLLAGGTYEQYF
TRBJ2-5,TRBV7-9,NA,CASAGFARVQETQYF
TRBJ2-6,TRBV19,TRBD2,CASSETSGTGANVLTF
TRBJ2-1,TRBV29-1,TRBD1,CSAAGDRGFYNEQFF